This T cell receptor beta chain derives from a study of cytomegalovirus exposure and HLA in healthy donors. Across the whole study: Per a later analysis, the approximately 620 first-cohort and some 110 validation repertoires shared one platform.

Generated by immunoSEQ multiplex PCR, the TCRdb table keeps only in-frame clones and is missing some. This sample has fewer than 200,000 clones, with around 84% found just once. Trimming at V came to 5 bases and at J to 3 bases, leaving 13 bases not matched to a gene. The CDR3 is made up of 21 amino acids. From germline, CDR1 is MDHEN and CDR2 SYDVKM. This rearrangement joins TRBV28 to TRBJ2-6; 16 bases line up with TRBD2. This sequence originates from a man aged 18 to 30 in good health and CMV-seropositive. Material for sequencing was PBMCs. The CDR3 spells CASSPGTSGRAGLIGANVLTF. CDR3 sequence (DNA): TGTGCCAGCAGTCCAGGGACTAGCGGGAGGGCCGGTTTAATTGGGGCCAACGTCCTGACTTTC.